The rows below give T cell receptor beta chains drawn from one sample of a study of type 1 regulatory T cells. Their cognate antigens are unknown. TCRdb reprocessed the reads via MiXCR and lists one record per CDR3 protein. Of tens of thousands of distinct CDR3 sequences listed, approximately 60% were seen once; the top ten hold around 1.9%. Sequenced sample: cultured non-Tr1 T cells, either the whole culture or a sorted T cell fraction (not recorded which). These receptors all stem from a human donor in good health. Both conserved end residues are part of each CDR3. D genes are given only for firm matches. Part of the rows lack a size; the others show once, few, many or a class for expanded clones.

clone_size	d_call	j_call	v_call	cdr3_aa	cdr3_nt
.	.	TRBJ2-5	TRBV20-1	CSAWGLQQETQYF	TGCAGTGCCTGGGGTCTACAACAAGAGACCCAGTACTTC
.	.	TRBJ1-3	TRBV30	CAWSEEAGNTIYF	TGTGCCTGGAGTGAGGAGGCTGGAAACACCATATATTTT
.	.	TRBJ2-2	TRBV12-3/TRBV12-4	CASSFGGPPYGELFF	TGTGCCAGCAGTTTCGGGGGGCCCCCCTACGGGGAGCTGTTTTTT
.	.	TRBJ1-6	TRBV20-1	CSARNPPNSPLHF	TGCAGTGCTAGAAATCCCCCCAATTCACCCCTCCACTTT
few	.	TRBJ2-7	TRBV20-1	CSARVEGLASEQYF	TGCAGTGCTAGAGTTGAGGGACTTGCGAGCGAGCAGTACTTC
.	TRBD1	TRBJ2-7	TRBV11-2	CASSLIALLGQGASYEQYF	TGTGCCAGCAGCTTAATCGCCTTACTTGGACAGGGGGCCTCCTACGAGCAGTACTTC
.	TRBD2	TRBJ2-7	TRBV20-1	CSAKLAGVYEQYF	TGCAGTGCCAAACTAGCGGGAGTTTACGAGCAGTACTTC
.	.	TRBJ2-3	TRBV28	CATTGEGTDTQYF	TGTGCCACCACAGGGGAGGGCACAGATACGCAGTATTTT
few	TRBD1	TRBJ1-4	TRBV4-3	CASSQDRDRVNEKLFF	TGCGCCAGCAGCCAAGACCGGGACAGGGTGAATGAAAAACTGTTTTTT
once	TRBD2	TRBJ2-7	TRBV18	CASSPTFSASGTGSEQYF	TGTGCCAGCTCACCCACGTTTTCTGCTAGCGGGACCGGGAGCGAGCAGTACTTC
.	TRBD2	TRBJ2-3	TRBV6-6	CAGRLAGDTDTQYF	TGTGCCGGACGACTAGCGGGAGACACAGATACGCAGTATTTT
.	.	TRBJ1-5	TRBV25-1	CASSDGGAGQPQHF	TGTGCCAGCAGTGATGGGGGGGCGGGTCAGCCCCAGCATTTT
.	.	TRBJ2-1	TRBV20-1	CSARPGVRNEQFF	TGCAGTGCTAGACCGGGAGTAAGGAATGAGCAGTTCTTC
.	TRBD2	TRBJ2-4	TRBV7-9	CALAAGEAKNIQYF	TGTGCCCTGGCGGCGGGAGAAGCCAAAAACATTCAGTACTTC
medium-sized	TRBD2	TRBJ2-3	TRBV20-1	CSARDRGLATDTQYF	TGCAGTGCTAGAGATCGGGGACTAGCCACAGATACGCAGTATTTT
.	.	TRBJ2-7	TRBV27	CASRPGRLEQQYF	TGTGCCAGCAGGCCGGGACGACTCGAACAGCAGTACTTC
.	TRBD2	TRBJ2-1	TRBV7-8	CASSPRTSGSANEQFF	TGTGCCAGCAGCCCGCGGACTAGCGGGAGTGCCAATGAGCAGTTCTTC
few	TRBD2	TRBJ2-7	TRBV6-6	CASSYAAFGTTDEQYF	TGTGCCAGCAGTTACGCCGCCTTCGGGACTACAGACGAGCAGTACTTC
.	TRBD2	TRBJ2-5	TRBV24-1	CATSDSFSGSQTQYF	TGTGCCACCAGTGATTCGTTTAGCGGGTCGCAGACCCAGTACTTC
.	.	TRBJ1-1	TRBV5-1	CASSPPGGVNTEAFF	TGCGCCAGCAGCCCACCCGGGGGAGTGAACACTGAAGCTTTCTTT
few	TRBD1	TRBJ2-7	TRBV11-2	CASSSILRGTGGEQYF	TGTGCCAGCAGCTCGATATTAAGGGGGACAGGGGGCGAGCAGTACTTC
.	.	TRBJ1-1	TRBV2	CASGWTGENTEAFF	TGTGCCAGCGGGTGGACGGGAGAGAACACTGAAGCTTTCTTT
.	.	TRBJ1-4	TRBV19	CASSRPGASNEKLFF	TGTGCCAGTAGTAGGCCAGGGGCTTCTAATGAAAAACTGTTTTTT
once	.	TRBJ1-4	TRBV3-1	CASSQDGDEKLFF	TGTGCCAGCAGCCAAGACGGGGATGAAAAACTGTTTTTT
few	.	TRBJ1-5	TRBV5-6	CASSLSGGAGQPQHF	TGTGCCAGCAGCTTGTCTGGAGGGGCAGGCCAGCCCCAGCATTTT
few	.	TRBJ2-5	TRBV7-9	CASTPGLGAGETQYF	TGTGCCAGCACCCCAGGGCTGGGGGCCGGGGAGACCCAGTACTTC
once	.	TRBJ2-2	TRBV24-1	CATSIGEPVGELFF	TGTGCCACCAGTATTGGCGAACCAGTGGGGGAGCTGTTTTTT
.	.	TRBJ2-6	TRBV28	CASSLGDGANVLTF	TGTGCCAGCAGTTTGGGTGATGGGGCCAACGTCCTGACTTTC
few	TRBD1	TRBJ2-7	TRBV15	CATSRDRGQATGYEQYF	TGTGCCACCAGCAGAGATCGGGGACAGGCCACCGGGTACGAGCAGTACTTC
.	.	TRBJ2-1	TRBV3-1	CASSLQTTVVSNEQFF	TGTGCCAGCAGCCTACAGACTACCGTGGTTTCGAATGAGCAGTTCTTC
.	.	TRBJ2-2	TRBV7-8	CASSLSLATGELFF	TGTGCCAGCAGCTTAAGTCTGGCCACCGGGGAGCTGTTTTTT
few	.	TRBJ2-7	TRBV4-1	CASSQAPPNSGYEQYF	TGCGCCAGCAGCCAAGCCCCCCCCAATTCTGGCTACGAGCAGTACTTC
few	.	TRBJ2-1	TRBV5-1	CASSLGSRSLDEQFF	TGCGCCAGCAGCTTAGGGAGTCGGAGTTTGGATGAGCAGTTCTTC
.	.	TRBJ2-3	TRBV28	CASSFPGRADTQYF	TGTGCCAGCAGTTTCCCGGGGCGCGCAGATACGCAGTATTTT
.	.	TRBJ1-1	TRBV7-8	CASSLALGPNTEAFF	TGTGCCAGCAGCTTAGCGTTAGGCCCGAACACTGAAGCTTTCTTT
.	TRBD2	TRBJ2-5	TRBV20-1	CSARDPAGVGETQYF	TGCAGTGCTAGAGATCCGGCGGGAGTCGGGGAGACCCAGTACTTC
few	.	TRBJ2-1	TRBV20-1	CSARGASSYNEQFF	TGCAGTGCTAGAGGGGCGAGCTCCTACAATGAGCAGTTCTTC
.	TRBD2	TRBJ2-7	TRBV7-2	CASSLGVLAGDLYEQYF	TGTGCCAGCAGCTTAGGTGTACTAGCGGGCGACCTATACGAGCAGTACTTC
.	TRBD2	TRBJ2-5	TRBV18	CASSPSPPAGWETQYF	TGTGCCAGCTCACCTAGCCCCCCAGCGGGATGGGAGACCCAGTACTTC
once	.	TRBJ2-2	TRBV24-1	CATSDFGTVNTGELFF	TGTGCCACCAGTGATTTCGGGACCGTGAACACCGGGGAGCTGTTTTTT
.	.	TRBJ1-4	TRBV10-3	CAISESTGLTNEKLFF	TGTGCCATCAGTGAGTCGACTGGGCTAACTAATGAAAAACTGTTTTTT
.	TRBD1	TRBJ2-7	TRBV12-3/TRBV12-4	CASSWTGFEQYF	TGTGCCAGCAGCTGGACAGGGTTCGAGCAGTACTTC
.	.	TRBJ2-7	TRBV7-2	CASSGEYEQYF	TGTGCCAGCAGTGGGGAATACGAGCAGTACTTC
.	.	TRBJ2-2	TRBV6-1	CASRPEPIGGELFF	TGTGCCAGCAGGCCGGAGCCCATAGGCGGGGAGCTGTTTTTT
few	TRBD2	TRBJ2-7	TRBV5-1	CASSLGLAGGEQYF	TGCGCCAGCAGCTTAGGACTAGCGGGAGGAGAGCAGTACTTC
.	TRBD2	TRBJ2-3	TRBV9	CASSVGLAGGLDTQYF	TGTGCCAGCAGCGTAGGGCTAGCGGGAGGGTTAGATACGCAGTATTTT
few	TRBD2	TRBJ2-2	TRBV5-1	CASSQSSGLAFTGELFF	TGCGCCAGCAGCCAATCATCGGGACTAGCGTTTACCGGGGAGCTGTTTTTT
.	TRBD2	TRBJ2-1	TRBV3-1	CASSQAHSSGKDNEQFF	TGTGCCAGCAGCCAGGCTCATTCTAGCGGGAAAGACAATGAGCAGTTCTTC
few	.	TRBJ2-1	TRBV12-5	CASAPWDSNNEQFF	TGTGCTAGTGCCCCTTGGGACTCCAACAATGAGCAGTTCTTC
once	TRBD2	TRBJ2-3	TRBV7-9	CASSLALATTDTQYF	TGTGCCAGCAGCTTAGCACTAGCGACCACAGATACGCAGTATTTT
few	.	TRBJ1-1	TRBV30	CAWSPGRTEAFF	TGTGCCTGGAGTCCCGGGCGCACTGAAGCTTTCTTT
.	TRBD2	TRBJ2-1	TRBV20-1	CSLTGGLAGAYEQFF	TGCAGCCTGACCGGCGGACTAGCGGGAGCATATGAGCAGTTCTTC
.	.	TRBJ2-7	TRBV2	CASKSQGYEQYF	TGTGCCAGCAAGTCTCAGGGTTACGAGCAGTACTTC
.	TRBD2	TRBJ2-2	TRBV9	CASSVTSGRAYGGELFF	TGTGCCAGCAGCGTAACTAGCGGGAGGGCCTATGGCGGGGAGCTGTTTTTT
.	TRBD1	TRBJ2-7	TRBV5-1	CASSLGGQGYYEQYF	TGCGCCAGCAGCTTGGGAGGACAGGGGTATTACGAGCAGTACTTC
.	TRBD2	TRBJ2-1	TRBV20-1	CSARVLAGSIEQFF	TGCAGTGCTAGAGTACTAGCGGGGTCCATTGAGCAGTTCTTC